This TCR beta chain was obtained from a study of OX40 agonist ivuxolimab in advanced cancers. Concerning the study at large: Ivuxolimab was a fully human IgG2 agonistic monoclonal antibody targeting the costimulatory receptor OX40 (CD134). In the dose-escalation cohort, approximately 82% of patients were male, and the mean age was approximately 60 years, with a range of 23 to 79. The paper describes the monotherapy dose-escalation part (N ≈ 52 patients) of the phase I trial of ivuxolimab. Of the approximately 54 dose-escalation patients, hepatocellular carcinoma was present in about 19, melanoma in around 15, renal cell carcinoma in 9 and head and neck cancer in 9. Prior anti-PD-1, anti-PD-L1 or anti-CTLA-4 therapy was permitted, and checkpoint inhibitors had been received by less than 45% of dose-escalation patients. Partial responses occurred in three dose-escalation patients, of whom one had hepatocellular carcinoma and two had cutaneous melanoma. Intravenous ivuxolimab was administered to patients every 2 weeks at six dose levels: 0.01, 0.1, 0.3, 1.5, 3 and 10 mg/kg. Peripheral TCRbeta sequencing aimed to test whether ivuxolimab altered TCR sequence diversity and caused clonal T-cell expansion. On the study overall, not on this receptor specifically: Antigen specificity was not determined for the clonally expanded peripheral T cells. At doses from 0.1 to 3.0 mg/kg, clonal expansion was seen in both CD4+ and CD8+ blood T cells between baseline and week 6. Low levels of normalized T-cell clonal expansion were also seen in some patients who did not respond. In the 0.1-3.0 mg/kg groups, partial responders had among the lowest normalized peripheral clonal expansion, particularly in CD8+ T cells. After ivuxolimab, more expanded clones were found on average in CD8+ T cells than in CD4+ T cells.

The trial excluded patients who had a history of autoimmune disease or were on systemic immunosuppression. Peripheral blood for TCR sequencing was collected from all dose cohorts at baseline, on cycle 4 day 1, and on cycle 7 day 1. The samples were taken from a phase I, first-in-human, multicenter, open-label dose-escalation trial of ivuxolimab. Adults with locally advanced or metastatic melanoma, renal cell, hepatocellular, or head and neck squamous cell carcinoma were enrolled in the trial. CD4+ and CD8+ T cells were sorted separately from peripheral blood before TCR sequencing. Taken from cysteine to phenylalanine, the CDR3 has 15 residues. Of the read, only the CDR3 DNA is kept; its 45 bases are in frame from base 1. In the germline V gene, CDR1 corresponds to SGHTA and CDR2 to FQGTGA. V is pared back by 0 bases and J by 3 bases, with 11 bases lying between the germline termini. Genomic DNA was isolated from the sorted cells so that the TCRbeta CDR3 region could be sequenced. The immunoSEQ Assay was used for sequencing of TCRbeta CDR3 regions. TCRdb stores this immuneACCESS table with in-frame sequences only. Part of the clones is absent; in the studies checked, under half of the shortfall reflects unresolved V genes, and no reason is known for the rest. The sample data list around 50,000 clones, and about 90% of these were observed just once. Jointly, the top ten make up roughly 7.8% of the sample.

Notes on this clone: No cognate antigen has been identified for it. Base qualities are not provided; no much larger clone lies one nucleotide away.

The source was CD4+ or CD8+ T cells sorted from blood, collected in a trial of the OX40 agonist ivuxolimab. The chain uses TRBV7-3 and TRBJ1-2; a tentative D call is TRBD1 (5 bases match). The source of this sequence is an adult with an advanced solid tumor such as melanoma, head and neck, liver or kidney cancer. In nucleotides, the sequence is TGTGCCAGCAGCTTAACTGGCGGGGCTCACTATGGCTACACCTTC. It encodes CASSLTGGAHYGYTF.